Listed below are T cell receptor beta chains from one sample, sequenced in a study of blood T cell repertoires in COVID-19. Clones were sequenced by immunoSEQ multiplex PCR, and TCRdb holds only the in-frame ones, with some missing. The sample yields about 180,000 clones, about 85% seen once. Input material: peripheral blood. Source of these receptors: an older person with COVID-19, enrolled during active disease. CDR3s include the opening cysteine and the closing phenylalanine or tryptophan. D genes are given only for firm matches. Clone size appears in some rows only: once, few, many, or a class for an expanded clone.

d_call: TRBD1
v_call: TRBV15
clone_size: .
j_call: TRBJ1-5
cdr3_nt: TGTGCCACCAGGTCGGACAGGAATCAGCCCCAGCATTTT
cdr3_aa: CATRSDRNQPQHF

d_call: TRBD2
v_call: TRBV7-3
clone_size: once
j_call: TRBJ2-1
cdr3_nt: TGTGCCAGCAGCTCCTCTGTAGCGGGGGGATACAATGAGCAGTTCTTC
cdr3_aa: CASSSSVAGGYNEQFF

d_call: .
v_call: TRBV28
clone_size: .
j_call: TRBJ1-4
cdr3_nt: TGTGCCAGCAGTTTGCGGCAGGGGTGGGAACTGTTTTTT
cdr3_aa: CASSLRQGWELFF

d_call: TRBD2
v_call: TRBV4-3
clone_size: .
j_call: TRBJ2-7
cdr3_nt: TGCGCCAGCAGCCAAACAACTGGTAGCGGGAGGATAGGGACTCAACACTACGAGCAGTACTTC
cdr3_aa: CASSQTTGSGRIGTQHYEQYF

d_call: .
v_call: TRBV9
clone_size: few
j_call: TRBJ2-7
cdr3_nt: TGTGCCAGCAGCGTAGGCGGGGCTGTCGGGGGCGAGCAGTACTTC
cdr3_aa: CASSVGGAVGGEQYF

d_call: .
v_call: TRBV5-1
clone_size: .
j_call: TRBJ2-7
cdr3_nt: TGCGCCAGCAGTATGGGAGGAAGGGGTTACGAGCAGTACTTC
cdr3_aa: CASSMGGRGYEQYF

d_call: .
v_call: TRBV5-6
clone_size: .
j_call: TRBJ2-2
cdr3_nt: TGTGCCAGCAGCTACGGACTCTCCGGGGAGCTGTTTTTT
cdr3_aa: CASSYGLSGELFF

d_call: .
v_call: TRBV7-3
clone_size: .
j_call: TRBJ1-1
cdr3_nt: TGTGCCACCTATGGAGGCTCCGGGACTGAAGCTTTCTTT
cdr3_aa: CATYGGSGTEAFF

d_call: .
v_call: TRBV2
clone_size: .
j_call: TRBJ2-3
cdr3_nt: TGTGCCAGCAGTAGCGAGAGCACAGATACGCAGTATTTT
cdr3_aa: CASSSESTDTQYF

d_call: .
v_call: TRBV29-1
clone_size: .
j_call: TRBJ2-1
cdr3_nt: TGCAGCGTTGTGGAGGCGGGTGGCGGCTCCTACAATGAGCAGTTCTTC
cdr3_aa: CSVVEAGGGSYNEQFF

d_call: .
v_call: TRBV6-6
clone_size: .
j_call: TRBJ2-7
cdr3_nt: TGTGCCAGCAGCCAGGGGCATGGGCAACACGAGCAGTACTTC
cdr3_aa: CASSQGHGQHEQYF

d_call: TRBD2
v_call: TRBV7-6
clone_size: .
j_call: TRBJ2-1
cdr3_nt: TGTGCCAGCAGCTTAGATCGTGGCGGGAGGTACAATGAGCAGTTCTTC
cdr3_aa: CASSLDRGGRYNEQFF

d_call: .
v_call: TRBV30
clone_size: .
j_call: TRBJ2-3
cdr3_nt: TGTGCCTGGAGTGTGCCAGGGTCCCGCACAGATACGCAGTATTTT
cdr3_aa: CAWSVPGSRTDTQYF

d_call: TRBD1
v_call: TRBV7-9
clone_size: once
j_call: TRBJ2-5
cdr3_nt: TGTGCCAGCAGCTTACGACAGGGGCGGGTAGAGACCCAGTACTTC
cdr3_aa: CASSLRQGRVETQYF

d_call: .
v_call: TRBV9
clone_size: .
j_call: TRBJ2-2
cdr3_nt: TGTGCCAGCAGCGTGTCCTACCGTACCGGGGAGCTGTTTTTT
cdr3_aa: CASSVSYRTGELFF

d_call: .
v_call: TRBV29-1
clone_size: few
j_call: TRBJ2-7
cdr3_nt: TGCAGCGTTGTAACAGGGTTTCTCGGCCTGCGCGAGCAGTACTTC
cdr3_aa: CSVVTGFLGLREQYF

d_call: TRBD1
v_call: TRBV5-8
clone_size: .
j_call: TRBJ1-1
cdr3_nt: TGTGCCAGCAGCTCGGGACAGCCGAACACTGAAGCTTTCTTT
cdr3_aa: CASSSGQPNTEAFF

d_call: TRBD1
v_call: TRBV6-6
clone_size: .
j_call: TRBJ1-5
cdr3_nt: TGTGCCAGCAGCTCCTATGGACAGGGTCATCAGCCCCAGCATTTT
cdr3_aa: CASSSYGQGHQPQHF

d_call: TRBD2
v_call: TRBV7-3
clone_size: .
j_call: TRBJ2-2
cdr3_nt: TGTGCCAGCAGAAAGCGGGAGCTGGCCGGGGAGCTGTTTTTT
cdr3_aa: CASRKRELAGELFF

d_call: .
v_call: TRBV7-2
clone_size: .
j_call: TRBJ1-6
cdr3_nt: TGTGCCAGCAGCTTAATTGCAGCTGGAGATAATTCACCCCTCCACTTT
cdr3_aa: CASSLIAAGDNSPLHF

d_call: TRBD1
v_call: TRBV14
clone_size: .
j_call: TRBJ2-3
cdr3_nt: TGTGCCAGCAGCCCCGGGACAGGGAAAACAGATACGCAGTATTTT
cdr3_aa: CASSPGTGKTDTQYF

d_call: .
v_call: TRBV7-2
clone_size: .
j_call: TRBJ1-2
cdr3_nt: TGTGCCAGCAGCTCTCGGGGGGGCGCAAGTGGCTACACCTTC
cdr3_aa: CASSSRGGASGYTF

d_call: .
v_call: TRBV29-1
clone_size: .
j_call: TRBJ2-5
cdr3_nt: TGCAGCACCGATTTGGGGCTAGTAGAGACCCAGTACTTC
cdr3_aa: CSTDLGLVETQYF

d_call: .
v_call: TRBV28
clone_size: .
j_call: TRBJ1-2
cdr3_nt: TGTGCCAGCAGCCCATCCGGGGGGATCTATGGCTACACCTTC
cdr3_aa: CASSPSGGIYGYTF

d_call: TRBD2
v_call: TRBV28
clone_size: .
j_call: TRBJ2-1
cdr3_nt: TGTGCCAGCCTCCGGCTAGCGGGAGAAAATGAGCAGTTCTTC
cdr3_aa: CASLRLAGENEQFF

d_call: TRBD1
v_call: TRBV6-1
clone_size: .
j_call: TRBJ1-2
cdr3_nt: TGTGCCAGCAGTGAAGTGGGGGGACAGAACTATGGCTACACCTTC
cdr3_aa: CASSEVGGQNYGYTF

d_call: .
v_call: TRBV6-2/TRBV6-3
clone_size: .
j_call: TRBJ2-2
cdr3_nt: TGTGCCAGCAGTTTCAGGGAGGTCACCGGGGAGCTGTTTTTT
cdr3_aa: CASSFREVTGELFF

d_call: TRBD1
v_call: TRBV4-1
clone_size: .
j_call: TRBJ2-1
cdr3_nt: TGCGCCAGCAGCCAGACCCTTTACCACGGGGACAGTCGGTCCAATGAGCAGTTCTTC
cdr3_aa: CASSQTLYHGDSRSNEQFF

d_call: .
v_call: TRBV10-3
clone_size: .
j_call: TRBJ2-3
cdr3_nt: TGTGCCATCAGTGGAACTGATACGCAGTATTTT
cdr3_aa: CAISGTDTQYF